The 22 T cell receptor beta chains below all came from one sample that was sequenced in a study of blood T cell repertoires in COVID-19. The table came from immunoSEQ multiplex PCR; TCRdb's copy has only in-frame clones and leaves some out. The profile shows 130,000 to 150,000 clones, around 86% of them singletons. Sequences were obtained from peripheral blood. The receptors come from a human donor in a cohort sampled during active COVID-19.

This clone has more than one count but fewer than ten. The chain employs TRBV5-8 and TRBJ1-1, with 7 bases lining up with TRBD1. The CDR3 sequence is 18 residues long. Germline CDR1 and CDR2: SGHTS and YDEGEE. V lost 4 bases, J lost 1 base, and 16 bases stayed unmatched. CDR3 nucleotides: TGTGCCAGCAGCCTGATACTCTGGACAGGAAAGGGGAACACTGAAGCTTTCTTT. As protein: CASSLILWTGKGNTEAFF.

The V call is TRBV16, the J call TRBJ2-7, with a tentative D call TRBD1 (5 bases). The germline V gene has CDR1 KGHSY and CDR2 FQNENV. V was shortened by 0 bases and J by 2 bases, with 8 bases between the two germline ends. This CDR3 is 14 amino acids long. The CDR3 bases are TGTGCCAGCAGCCAATCGGTGACAGCCTACGAGCAGTACTTC. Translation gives CASSQSVTAYEQYF.

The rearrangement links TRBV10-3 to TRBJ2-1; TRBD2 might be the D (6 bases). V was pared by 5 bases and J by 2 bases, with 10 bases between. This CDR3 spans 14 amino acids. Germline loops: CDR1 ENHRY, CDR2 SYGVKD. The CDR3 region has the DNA TGTGCCATCAGTACTTTAGCGGCCTACAATGAGCAGTTCTTC. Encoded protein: CAISTLAAYNEQFF.

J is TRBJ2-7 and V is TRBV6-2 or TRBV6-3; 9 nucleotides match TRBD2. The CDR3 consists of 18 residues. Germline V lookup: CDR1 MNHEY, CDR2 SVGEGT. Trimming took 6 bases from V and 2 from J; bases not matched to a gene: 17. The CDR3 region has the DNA TGTGCCAGCAGCCCCCGGGGCCCAGGACTAGCGACGACCTACGAGCAGTACTTC. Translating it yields CASSPRGPGLATTYEQYF.

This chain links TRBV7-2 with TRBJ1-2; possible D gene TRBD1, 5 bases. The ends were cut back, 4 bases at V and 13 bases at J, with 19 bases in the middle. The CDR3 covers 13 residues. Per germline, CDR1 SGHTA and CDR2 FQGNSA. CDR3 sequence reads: CASSSNRGPQGTF. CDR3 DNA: TGTGCCAGCAGCTCGAATAGGGGCCCTCAGGGCACCTTC.

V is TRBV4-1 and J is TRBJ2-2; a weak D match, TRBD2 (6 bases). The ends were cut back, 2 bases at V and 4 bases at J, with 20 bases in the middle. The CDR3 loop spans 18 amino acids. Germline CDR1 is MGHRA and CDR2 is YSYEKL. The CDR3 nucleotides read TGCGCCAGCAGCCAACAACCCCCGGGACTGGCAACCACCGGGGAGCTGTTTTTT. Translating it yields CASSQQPPGLATTGELFF.

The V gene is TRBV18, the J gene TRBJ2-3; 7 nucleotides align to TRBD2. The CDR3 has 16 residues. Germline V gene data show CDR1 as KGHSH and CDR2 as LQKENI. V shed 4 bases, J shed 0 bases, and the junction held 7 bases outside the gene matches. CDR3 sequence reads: CASSLTGGSSTDTQYF. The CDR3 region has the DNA TGTGCCAGCTCACTCACGGGGGGATCGAGCACAGATACGCAGTATTTT.

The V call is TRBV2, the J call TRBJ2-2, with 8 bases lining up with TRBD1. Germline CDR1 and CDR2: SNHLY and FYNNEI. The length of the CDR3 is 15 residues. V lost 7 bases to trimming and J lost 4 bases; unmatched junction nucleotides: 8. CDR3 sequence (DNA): TGTGCCAGCACCCGCGGACAGGGTGCCACCGGGGAGCTGTTTTTT. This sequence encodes CASTRGQGATGELFF.

CDR3 coding DNA: TGTGCCAGCAGCTCCTCGTTTGCGGGAGGCCACAATGAGCAGTTCTTC. Translation gives CASSSSFAGGHNEQFF. The rearrangement uses TRBV7-3 and TRBJ2-1; TRBD2 agrees at 8 bases. V was pared by 4 bases and J by 5 bases, with 10 bases of the junction left unmatched. The CDR3 totals 16 residues. CDR1 and CDR2 (germline): SGHTA, FQGTGA.

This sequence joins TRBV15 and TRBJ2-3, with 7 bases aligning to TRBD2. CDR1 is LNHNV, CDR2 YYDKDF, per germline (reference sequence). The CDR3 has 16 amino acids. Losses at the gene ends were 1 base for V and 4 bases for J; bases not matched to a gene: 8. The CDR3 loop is CATSRGGRGKPDTQYF. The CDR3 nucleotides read TGTGCCACCAGCAGAGGCGGGAGAGGGAAGCCAGATACGCAGTATTTT.

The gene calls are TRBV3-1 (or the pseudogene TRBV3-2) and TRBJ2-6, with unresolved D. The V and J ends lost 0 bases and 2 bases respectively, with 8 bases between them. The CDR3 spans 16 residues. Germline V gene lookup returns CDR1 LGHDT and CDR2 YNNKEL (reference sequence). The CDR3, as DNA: TGTGCCAGCAGCCAAGAGCGGTCTGCTGGGGCCAACGTCCTGACTTTC. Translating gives CASSQERSAGANVLTF.

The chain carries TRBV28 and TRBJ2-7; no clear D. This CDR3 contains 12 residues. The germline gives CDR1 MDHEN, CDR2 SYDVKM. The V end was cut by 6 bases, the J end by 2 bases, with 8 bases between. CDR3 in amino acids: CASRVGAYEQYF. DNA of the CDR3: TGTGCCAGCAGGGTAGGAGCCTACGAGCAGTACTTC.

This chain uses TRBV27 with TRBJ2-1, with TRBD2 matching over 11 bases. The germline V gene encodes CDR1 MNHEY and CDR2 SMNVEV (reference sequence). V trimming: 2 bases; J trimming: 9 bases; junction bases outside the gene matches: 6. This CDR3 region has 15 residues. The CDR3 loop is CASSLGLAGWGEQFF. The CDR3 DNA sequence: TGTGCCAGCAGTTTAGGACTAGCGGGTTGGGGTGAGCAGTTCTTC.

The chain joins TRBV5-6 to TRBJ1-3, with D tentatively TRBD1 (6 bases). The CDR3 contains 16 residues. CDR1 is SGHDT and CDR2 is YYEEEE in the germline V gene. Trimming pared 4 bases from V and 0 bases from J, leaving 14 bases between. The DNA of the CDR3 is TGTGCCAGCAGCCATCTGACAGGCCACTCTGGAAACACCATATATTTT. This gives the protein CASSHLTGHSGNTIYF.

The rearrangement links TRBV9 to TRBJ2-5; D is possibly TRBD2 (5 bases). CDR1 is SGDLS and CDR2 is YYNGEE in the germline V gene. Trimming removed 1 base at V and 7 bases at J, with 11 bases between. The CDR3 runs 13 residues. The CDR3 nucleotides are TGTGCCAGCAGCGTAAGCTATGAGGGGACCCAGTACTTC. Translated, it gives CASSVSYEGTQYF.

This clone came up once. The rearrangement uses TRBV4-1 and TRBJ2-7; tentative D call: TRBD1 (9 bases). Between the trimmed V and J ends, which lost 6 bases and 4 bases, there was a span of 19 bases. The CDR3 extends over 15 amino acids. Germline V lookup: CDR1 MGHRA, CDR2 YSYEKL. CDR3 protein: CASSRGGTGMYEQYF. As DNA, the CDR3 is TGCGCCAGCAGTCGGGGGGGGACAGGGATGTACGAGCAGTACTTC.

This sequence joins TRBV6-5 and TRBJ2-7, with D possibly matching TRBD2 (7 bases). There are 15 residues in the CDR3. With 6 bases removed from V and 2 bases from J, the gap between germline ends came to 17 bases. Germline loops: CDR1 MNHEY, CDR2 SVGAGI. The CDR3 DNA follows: TGTGCCAGCAGACGACCGGGGGGCGCAGCCTACGAGCAGTACTTC. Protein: CASRRPGGAAYEQYF.

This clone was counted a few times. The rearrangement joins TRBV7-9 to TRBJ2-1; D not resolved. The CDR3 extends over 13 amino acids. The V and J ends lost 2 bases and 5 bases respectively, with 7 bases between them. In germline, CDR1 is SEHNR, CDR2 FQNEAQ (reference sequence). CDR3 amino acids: CASSLRQDNEQFF. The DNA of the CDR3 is TGTGCCAGCAGCTTACGTCAGGACAATGAGCAGTTCTTC. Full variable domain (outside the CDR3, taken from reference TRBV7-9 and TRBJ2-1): DTGVSQNPRHKITKRGQNVTFRCDPISEHNRLYWYRQTLGQGPEFLTYFQNEAQLEKSRLLSDRFSAERPKGSFSTLEIQRTEQGDSAMYLCASSLRQDNEQFFGPGTRLTVL.

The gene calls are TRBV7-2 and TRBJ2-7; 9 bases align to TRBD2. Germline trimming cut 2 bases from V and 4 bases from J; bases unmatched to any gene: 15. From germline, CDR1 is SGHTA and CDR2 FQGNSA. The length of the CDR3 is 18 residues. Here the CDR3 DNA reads TGTGCCAGCAGCTTAACCCCCCCGACTAGCGGTGGGAAATACGAGCAGTACTTC. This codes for CASSLTPPTSGGKYEQYF.

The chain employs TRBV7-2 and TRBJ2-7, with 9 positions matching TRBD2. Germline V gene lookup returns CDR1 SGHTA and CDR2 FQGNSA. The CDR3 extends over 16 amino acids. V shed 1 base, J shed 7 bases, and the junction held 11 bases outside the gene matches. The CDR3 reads CASSLDRASGRREQYF. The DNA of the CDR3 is TGTGCCAGCAGCTTAGATAGAGCGAGCGGGAGGAGGGAGCAGTACTTC. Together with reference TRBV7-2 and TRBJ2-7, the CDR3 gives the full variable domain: GAGVSQSPSNKVTEKGKDVELRCDPISGHTALYWYRQSLGQGLEFLIYFQGNSAPDKSGLPSDRFSAERTGGSVSTLTIQRTQQEDSAVYLCASSLDRASGRREQYFGPGTRLTVT.

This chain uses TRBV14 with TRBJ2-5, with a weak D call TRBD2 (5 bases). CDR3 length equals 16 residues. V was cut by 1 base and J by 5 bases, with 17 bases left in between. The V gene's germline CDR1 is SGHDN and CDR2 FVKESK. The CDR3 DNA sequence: TGTGCCAGCAGCCAAGGAGGGAAGCATTATTGGGAGACCCAGTACTTC. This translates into CASSQGGKHYWETQYF.

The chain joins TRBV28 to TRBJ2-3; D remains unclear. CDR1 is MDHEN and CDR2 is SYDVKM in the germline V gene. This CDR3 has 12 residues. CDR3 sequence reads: CTTGGNTDTQYF. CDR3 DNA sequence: TGTACCACCGGCGGCAACACAGATACGCAGTATTTT.